A single sample gave rise to the 10 T cell receptor beta chains below, sequenced in a study of blood T cell repertoires in COVID-19. Sequencing was performed with immunoSEQ multiplex PCR; in TCRdb, only in-frame clones are kept and a portion is missing. The sample includes more than 85,000 clones, approximately 82% of them seen just once. The sample taken for sequencing was peripheral blood. The receptors come from a man between 65 and 79 years old with acute or convalescent COVID-19.

The chain has TRBV11-2 and TRBJ2-7; D is undetermined. The V gene lost 0 bases and the J gene lost 4 bases, with 13 bases spanning the gap. There are 15 residues in the CDR3. Germline values: CDR1 SGHAT, CDR2 FQNNGV. DNA for the CDR3: TGTGCCAGCAGCTTAGATCACCCAAGCTCTTACGAGCAGTACTTC. It is translated as CASSLDHPSSYEQYF.

The CDR3 is CAWSQGTLIEKLFF. In DNA form, the CDR3 reads TGTGCCTGGAGTCAGGGAACACTTATTGAAAAACTGTTTTTT. The V and J genes are TRBV30 and TRBJ1-4; D is perhaps TRBD1 (5 bases). CDR3 length: 14 residues. V shed 2 bases and J shed 7 bases, with 14 bases lying between them. Germline loops: CDR1 GTSNPN, CDR2 SVGIG (reference sequence).

CDR3 nucleotides: TGTGCCAGCAGCTTAACTGTAGAAGGGGAGCTGTTTTTT. Its translation: CASSLTVEGELFF. V usage is TRBV7-3 and J usage is TRBJ2-2, with D unclear. Per germline, CDR1 SGHTA and CDR2 FQGTGA. This CDR3 has 13 residues. V lost 0 bases and J lost 8, with 7 bases in between.

The chain recombines TRBV4-2 with TRBJ1-2, with D uncertain. This CDR3 is 14 amino acids long. The V and J ends lost 2 bases and 2 bases respectively, with 9 bases between them. The germline CDR1 and CDR2 sequences are LGHNA and YNFKEQ. Here the CDR3 reads CASSQSTENYGYTF. Here the CDR3 DNA reads TGTGCCAGCAGCCAATCTACAGAGAACTATGGCTACACCTTC.

The chain combines TRBV5-1 with TRBJ1-5, with 9 bases matching TRBD1. The CDR3 is 15 residues long. The germline V gene has CDR1 SGHRS and CDR2 YFSETQ. After removal of 4 bases from V and 7 bases from J, the junction contained 9 bases not matched to a gene. The CDR3 loop is CASSRTGAYGQPQHF. The CDR3 coding sequence is TGCGCCAGCAGCCGGACAGGGGCTTATGGGCAGCCCCAGCATTTT.

This clone occurred a few times. This chain links TRBV7-2 with TRBJ1-5; D remains ambiguous. V was trimmed by 4 bases and J by 0 bases, leaving 7 bases between them. The CDR3 is 14 residues long. Germline V gives CDR1 SGHTA, CDR2 FQGNSA. CDR3 sequence reads: CASSSSSSNQPQHF. The DNA of the CDR3 is TGTGCCAGCAGCTCTTCTTCTAGCAATCAGCCCCAGCATTTT. The whole variable domain, filled in from reference TRBV7-2 and TRBJ1-5, reads GAGVSQSPSNKVTEKGKDVELRCDPISGHTALYWYRQSLGQGLEFLIYFQGNSAPDKSGLPSDRFSAERTGGSVSTLTIQRTQQEDSAVYLCASSSSSSNQPQHFGDGTRLSIL.

V is TRBV6-5 and J is TRBJ2-1; 8 bases are a match to TRBD2. Trimming took 6 bases from V and 4 from J; bases not matched to a gene: 5. The germline V gene has CDR1 MNHEY and CDR2 SVGAGI. The CDR3 consists of 14 residues. Here the CDR3 reads CASRFSGEYNEQFF. The CDR3 DNA is TGTGCCAGCAGGTTTAGCGGGGAGTACAATGAGCAGTTCTTC.

This sequence joins TRBV3-1 (or the pseudogene TRBV3-2) and TRBJ1-2, with 8 bases matching TRBD1. Per germline, CDR1 LGHDT and CDR2 YNNKEL (reference sequence). The CDR3 extends over 16 amino acids. The ends lost 6 bases at V and 1 base at J; junction bases unmatched: 10. CDR3 DNA sequence: TGTGCCAGCAGAGGAGAACAGGGGGACGGTAACTATGGCTACACCTTC. This codes for CASRGEQGDGNYGYTF.

The sample holds a few counts of this clone. This sequence joins TRBV6-5 and TRBJ2-3; tentatively, D is TRBD1 (5 bases). CDR3 size: 15 residues. The V end was cut by 4 bases, the J end by 1 base, with 12 bases between. Germline V CDR1 and CDR2: MNHEY, SVGAGI. CDR3 coding DNA: TGTGCCAGCAGTTTAGGGCAGGGCGGCACAGATACGCAGTATTTT. This translates into CASSLGQGGTDTQYF.

The J gene is TRBJ1-2, the V gene TRBV5-4, with 7 bases that match TRBD1. The junction had 10 bases not matched to a gene; V was cut back by 4 bases and J by 1 base. Looked up from germline, CDR1 is SGHNT and CDR2 is YYREEE (reference sequence). CDR3 length: 16 amino acids. CDR3 protein: CASSIAPGQRNYGYTF. The CDR3 DNA reads TGTGCCAGCAGCATTGCCCCGGGACAGCGTAACTATGGCTACACCTTC.